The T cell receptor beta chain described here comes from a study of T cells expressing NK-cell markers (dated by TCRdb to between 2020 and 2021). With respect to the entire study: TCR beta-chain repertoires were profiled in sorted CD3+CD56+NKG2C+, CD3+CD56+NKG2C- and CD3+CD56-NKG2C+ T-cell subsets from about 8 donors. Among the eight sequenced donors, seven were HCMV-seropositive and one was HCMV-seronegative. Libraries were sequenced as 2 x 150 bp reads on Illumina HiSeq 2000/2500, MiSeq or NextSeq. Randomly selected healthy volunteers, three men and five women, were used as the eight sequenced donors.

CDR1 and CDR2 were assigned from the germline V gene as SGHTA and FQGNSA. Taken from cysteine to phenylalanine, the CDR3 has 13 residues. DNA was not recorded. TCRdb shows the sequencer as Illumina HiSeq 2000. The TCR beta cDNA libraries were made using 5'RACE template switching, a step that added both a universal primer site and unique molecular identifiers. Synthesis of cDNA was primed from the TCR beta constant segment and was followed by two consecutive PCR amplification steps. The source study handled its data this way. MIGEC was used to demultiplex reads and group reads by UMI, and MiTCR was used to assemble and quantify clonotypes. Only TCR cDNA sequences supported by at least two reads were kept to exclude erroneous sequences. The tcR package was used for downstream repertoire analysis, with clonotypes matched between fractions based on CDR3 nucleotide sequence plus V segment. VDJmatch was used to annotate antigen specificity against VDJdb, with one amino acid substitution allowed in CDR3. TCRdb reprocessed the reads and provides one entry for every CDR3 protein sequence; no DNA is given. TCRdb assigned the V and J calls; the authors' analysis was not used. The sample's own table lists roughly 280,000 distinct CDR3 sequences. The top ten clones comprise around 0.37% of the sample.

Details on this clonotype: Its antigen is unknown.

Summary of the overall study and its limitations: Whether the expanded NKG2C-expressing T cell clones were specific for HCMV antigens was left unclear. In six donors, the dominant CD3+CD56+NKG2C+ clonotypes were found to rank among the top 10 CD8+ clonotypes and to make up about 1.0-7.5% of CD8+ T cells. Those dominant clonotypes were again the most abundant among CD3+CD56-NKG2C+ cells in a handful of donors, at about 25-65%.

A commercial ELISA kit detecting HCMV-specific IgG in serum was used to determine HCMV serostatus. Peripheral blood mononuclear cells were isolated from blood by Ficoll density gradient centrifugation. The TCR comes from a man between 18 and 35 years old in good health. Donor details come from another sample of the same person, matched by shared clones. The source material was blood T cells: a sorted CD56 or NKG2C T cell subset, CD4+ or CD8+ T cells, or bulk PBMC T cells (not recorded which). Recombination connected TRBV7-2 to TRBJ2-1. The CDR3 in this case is CASSLGWAGEKFF.